This entry describes one T cell receptor (beta chain). This record belongs to a study of blood T cell repertoires in COVID-19. Across the whole study: Donors in the United States, Italy and Spain gave samples during acute or convalescent COVID-19. From T cells, B-cell-depleted T cells, or PBMCs came the material, which was cDNA or gDNA.

The junction had 4 bases not matched to a gene; V was cut back by 5 bases and J by 3 bases. Germline CDR1 LNHDA, CDR2 SQIVND (reference sequence). This CDR3 has 15 residues. Clones were sequenced by immunoSEQ multiplex PCR, and TCRdb holds only the in-frame ones, with some missing. The table records 25,000 to 30,000 clones, 89% of them present only once. The sample consisted of peripheral blood. This rearrangement joins TRBV19 to TRBJ2-7, with 13 bases aligning to TRBD2. The clonotype was recovered from a human donor in a cohort sampled during active COVID-19. CDR3 nucleotides: TGTGCCAGTAGTGCCCGGACTAGCGGGGGCTACGAGCAGTACTTC. Translated: CASSARTSGGYEQYF.